This T cell receptor (beta chain) was recovered during a study of shared clonotypes between healthy human individuals. About the research overall: Per-donor plates numbered three CD4 naive, three CD4 memory, two CD8 naive and one CD8 memory.

This CDR3 is built from 13 residues. Trimming took 7 bases from V and 2 from J, leaving 9 bases between them. Per germline, CDR1 MNHNS and CDR2 SASEGT. For every subset, genomic DNA was evenly distributed across several immunoSEQ plates. TCRdb's copy holds only in-frame clones and misses some; the assay was immunoSEQ multiplex PCR. The sample has nearly 1 million clones, 76% seen once. What was sequenced was memory CD4+ T cells sorted from blood. Subset denoted: CD45RA-negative fraction. This TCR derives from a man younger than 35 in good health. The genes are TRBV6-1 and TRBJ1-3; no definite D call. The CDR3 loop reads CASIGPAGNTIYF. DNA of the CDR3: TGTGCCAGCATCGGGCCCGCTGGAAACACCATATATTTT.